The rows below give T cell receptor beta chains drawn from one sample of a study of blood T cells in healthy people across ages. In TCRdb, the 5' RACE reads were re-called with MiXCR into one record per CDR3 protein. Of more than 650,000 distinct CDR3 sequences in the sample, about 24% were seen once. Material: blood. These receptor sequences come from a man aged 65 to 85 in good health. Both conserved end residues are part of each CDR3. D genes are given only for firm matches. Expanded clones get a size class; other rows say once, few or many, or leave the size out.

v_call	d_call	j_call	clone_size	cdr3_nt	cdr3_aa
TRBV20-1	.	TRBJ2-4	many	TGCAGTGCTAGAGCCAGAGACCGAGCCAAAAACATTCAGTACTTC	CSARARDRAKNIQYF
TRBV12-3/TRBV12-4	.	TRBJ2-5	.	TGTGCCAGCAGTTTGGGGCAGGTGGCGACCCAGTACTTC	CASSLGQVATQYF
TRBV20-1	TRBD2	TRBJ2-3	few	TGCAGTGCTAGCCTAGCGGGAGTAACAGATACGCAGTATTTT	CSASLAGVTDTQYF
TRBV5-1	.	TRBJ2-3	few	TGCGCCAGCAGGGATGCCAGGAGCCTCACAGATACGCAGTATTTT	CASRDARSLTDTQYF
TRBV4-3	TRBD2	TRBJ2-3	.	TGCGCCAGCAGCCCCGGGACTAGCGTCACCACAGATACGCAGTATTTT	CASSPGTSVTTDTQYF
TRBV11-2	.	TRBJ2-7	few	TGTGCCAGCAGCTTAGTAGCGTCTATCTACGAGCAGTACTTC	CASSLVASIYEQYF
TRBV9	TRBD1	TRBJ1-5	few	TGTGCCAGCAGCTCGGGGACAGCTAGGGGTCAGCCCCAGCATTTT	CASSSGTARGQPQHF
TRBV19	.	TRBJ1-2	few	TGTGCCAGTAGTTCCCGACAGTATGGCTACACCTTC	CASSSRQYGYTF
TRBV6-1	.	TRBJ2-3	few	TGTGCCAGCAGTGTCCTCTTAGGCCCGGACACAGATACGCAGTATTTT	CASSVLLGPDTDTQYF
TRBV4-1	TRBD2	TRBJ2-1	.	TGCGCCAGCAGCCAAGACGAAGCGGGAGTGGGGAATGAGCAGTTCTTC	CASSQDEAGVGNEQFF
TRBV12-3/TRBV12-4	.	TRBJ2-1	.	TGTGCCAGCAGTTTCACTAGTCCCCGCAATGAGCAGTTCTTC	CASSFTSPRNEQFF
TRBV20-1	TRBD1	TRBJ1-2	few	TGCAGTGCTAGAGTGGGACAGGGTGGCTACACCTTC	CSARVGQGGYTF
TRBV12-3/TRBV12-4	.	TRBJ2-1	few	TGTGCCAGCATCCTGGGGGCTCCCCGCCTCAATGAGCAGTTCTTC	CASILGAPRLNEQFF
TRBV21-1	.	TRBJ2-7	.	TGTGCCAGCAGCACTTATAGCGGGAGCCCCTCCTACGAGCAGTACTTC	CASSTYSGSPSYEQYF
TRBV11-2	.	TRBJ1-4	few	TGTGCCAGCAGCTTAGACTATGTCGAATGGGTGTTGAGTGCAACTAATGAAAAACTGTTTTTT	CASSLDYVEWVLSATNEKLFF
TRBV19	TRBD1	TRBJ2-1	.	TGTGCCAGTAGTATAGGGGGACAGGGGAGGCACAATGAGCAGTTCTTC	CASSIGGQGRHNEQFF
TRBV12-3/TRBV12-4	TRBD1	TRBJ1-1	.	TGTGCCGGCAGTCGGCCAGGGGGTGAAGCTTTCTTT	CAGSRPGGEAFF
TRBV11-2	.	TRBJ2-7	few	TGTGCCAGCAGTTTATCGGTGACCAGGGAGCAGTACTTC	CASSLSVTREQYF
TRBV6-5	.	TRBJ1-1	once	TGTGCCAGCAAGGACCACGGACACTTGAACACTGAAGCTTTCTTT	CASKDHGHLNTEAFF
TRBV5-1	TRBD1	TRBJ1-5	.	TGCGCCAGCAGCGGCGGGACAGATCAGCCCCAGCATTTT	CASSGGTDQPQHF
TRBV5-1	TRBD2	TRBJ2-2	few	TGCGCCAGCAGCCCCACTAGCGGGATTATCGGGGAGCTGTTTTTT	CASSPTSGIIGELFF
TRBV6-5	.	TRBJ1-1	.	TGTGCCACACACACGAACACTGAAGCTTTCTTT	CATHTNTEAFF
TRBV7-8	.	TRBJ2-7	once	TGTGCCAGCAGCCCCGGACGGAACTCCTACGAGCAGTACTTC	CASSPGRNSYEQYF
TRBV7-2	TRBD1	TRBJ2-3	few	TGTGCCAGCAGCCCAAGACAGGGGGCTGGCACAGATACGCAGTATTTT	CASSPRQGAGTDTQYF
TRBV3-1	TRBD2	TRBJ2-7	.	TGTGCCAGCAGCCAAGTGGGGACTAGAGGCTACGAGCAGTACTTC	CASSQVGTRGYEQYF
TRBV7-8	.	TRBJ2-3	.	TGTGCCAGCAGCCGAGTCCCACTCACAGCGGCAGGGTCAGATACGCAGTATTTT	CASSRVPLTAAGSDTQYF
TRBV6-1	TRBD2	TRBJ2-5	.	TGTGCCAGTACGGGACTAGCGACTCTGGAGACCCAGTACTTC	CASTGLATLETQYF
TRBV15	.	TRBJ2-4	.	TGTGCCACCAGCTTTAAACAGGGAGACATTCAGTACTTC	CATSFKQGDIQYF
TRBV7-2	TRBD2	TRBJ2-5	few	TGTGCCAGCAGCCCAGCGGGGGGGTTACAAGAGACCCAGTGCTTC	CASSPAGGLQETQCF
TRBV11-3	.	TRBJ2-5	.	TGTGCCAGCAGCTTCCCTGGGGTCAAAAAAGAGACCCAGTACTTC	CASSFPGVKKETQYF
TRBV20-1	.	TRBJ1-2	.	TGCAGTGCTAGAGAGGATGGGGGTAACTATGGCTACACCTTC	CSAREDGGNYGYTF
TRBV5-1	TRBD1	TRBJ2-3	few	TGCGCCAGCAGCCTACGTCCCGGGACAGGGCCAGATACGCAGTATTTT	CASSLRPGTGPDTQYF
TRBV14	TRBD2	TRBJ2-3	.	TGTGCCAGCAGCCAACCGGGACTATCCTTCACAGATACGCAGTATTTT	CASSQPGLSFTDTQYF
TRBV5-1	TRBD2	TRBJ2-3	.	TGCGCCAGCAGCTTGGGGTGGCGGGGGTTGGCAGATACGCAGTATTTT	CASSLGWRGLADTQYF
TRBV7-9	.	TRBJ1-2	.	TGTGCCAGCAGCCCTGGGACGCTGGATGGCTACACCTTC	CASSPGTLDGYTF
TRBV18	.	TRBJ1-3	.	TGTGCCAGCTCACCAGCGGGTGGAAACACCATATATTTT	CASSPAGGNTIYF
TRBV7-3	TRBD2	TRBJ2-1	few	TGTGCCAGCAGCTCTATATTAGCGGGAGGGAGAAATGAGCAGTTCTTC	CASSSILAGGRNEQFF
TRBV12-5	.	TRBJ2-5	.	TGTGCTAGTGGTTTGGCACTAACTAGGGACCAAGAGACCCAGTACTTC	CASGLALTRDQETQYF
TRBV27	.	TRBJ1-1	few	TGTGCCAGCAGTTTAGGGGGGTTCACTGAAGCTTTCTTT	CASSLGGFTEAFF
TRBV11-1	.	TRBJ2-2	.	TGTGCCAGCAGCTTAATTGGAGGAGACACCGGGGAGCTGTTTTTT	CASSLIGGDTGELFF
TRBV5-1	TRBD2	TRBJ2-2	.	TGCGCCAGCAGCTTGGTATGGCTAGCGGATAACACCGGGGAGCTGTTTTTT	CASSLVWLADNTGELFF
TRBV10-1	.	TRBJ2-3	.	TGCGCCAGCAGCTCCGGACAGATCGCAGATACGCAGTATTTT	CASSSGQIADTQYF
TRBV28	TRBD2	TRBJ2-5	.	TGTGCCAGCAGTTTTGCGGGGGGGTTCCAAGAGACCCAGTACTTC	CASSFAGGFQETQYF
TRBV29-1	.	TRBJ1-1	.	TGCAGCGTTGAAGCGGTGGGGCTGGGCACTGAAGCTTTCTTT	CSVEAVGLGTEAFF
TRBV12-5	.	TRBJ1-2	.	TGTGCTAGTGGGCAAGGACCACCAGACTATGGCTACACCTTC	CASGQGPPDYGYTF
TRBV20-1	.	TRBJ1-1	.	TGCAGTGCTAGTATATACGGGCGGTCGAACACTGAAGCTTTCTTT	CSASIYGRSNTEAFF
TRBV18	TRBD1	TRBJ1-2	.	TGTGCCAGCTCACTGGGACAGGCCCTTGGCGGCTATGGCTACACCTTC	CASSLGQALGGYGYTF
TRBV12-5	.	TRBJ2-2	few	TGTGCTAGTGCCATGAACACCGGGGAGCTGTTTTTT	CASAMNTGELFF